The clone carrying this TCR beta chain was found a few times. This table comes from immunoSEQ multiplex PCR, and its TCRdb copy is limited to in-frame clones, with some not included. The sample holds roughly 100,000 clones, over 65% seen once. These data come from a study of blood T cell repertoires in COVID-19. V shed 7 bases, J shed 10 bases, and the junction held 13 bases outside the gene matches. The germline V gene has CDR1 SQVTM and CDR2 ANQGSEA. The CDR3 spans 14 residues. Sequencing used peripheral blood. The receptor's source is a man aged 60-69 years with acute or convalescent COVID-19. The chain carries TRBV29-1 and TRBJ2-1, with 10 bases fitting TRBD2. CDR3 loop: CSANFKGLAREQFF. The DNA for the CDR3 is TGCAGCGCCAACTTCAAGGGACTAGCGCGGGAGCAGTTCTTC.